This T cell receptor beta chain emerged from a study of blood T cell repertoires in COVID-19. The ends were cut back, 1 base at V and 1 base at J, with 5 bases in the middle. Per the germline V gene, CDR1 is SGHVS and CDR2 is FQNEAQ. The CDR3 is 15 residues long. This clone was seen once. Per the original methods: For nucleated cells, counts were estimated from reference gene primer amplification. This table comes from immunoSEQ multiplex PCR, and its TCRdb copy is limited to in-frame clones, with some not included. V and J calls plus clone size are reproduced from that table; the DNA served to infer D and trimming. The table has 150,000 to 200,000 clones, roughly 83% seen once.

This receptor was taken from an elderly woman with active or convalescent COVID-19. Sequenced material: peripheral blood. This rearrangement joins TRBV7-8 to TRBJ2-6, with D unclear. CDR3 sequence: CASSLGGSGANVLTF. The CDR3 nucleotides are TGTGCCAGCAGCTTAGGAGGTTCTGGGGCCAACGTCCTGACTTTC.